These T cell receptor beta chains were read from a single sample in a study of PD-L1 blockade in urothelial cancer. Repertoires were generated with immunoSEQ multiplex PCR, while TCRdb's copy carries only in-frame clones and drops some. Among 100,000 to 150,000 clones listed, about four fifths were seen once. The sequencing used PBMCs, collected around atezolizumab (anti-PD-L1) treatment. These receptor sequences come from a man aged 50 or older with urothelial cancer. The CDR3 runs from the conserved cysteine through the conserved F or W. The D gene is left open where the match is weak. Some rows mark clone size as missing; the rest say once, few, many or name a class of expanded clone.

v_gene	d_gene	j_gene	abundance	CDR3nt	CDR3aa
TRBV7-3	NA	TRBJ2-5	few	TGTGCCAGCTTTGAAAGGAGGACCCAGTACTTC	CASFERRTQYF
TRBV27	NA	TRBJ1-6	NA	TGTGCCAGCAGTTTAGGTTGGCCCGAGGAGACACCCCTCCACTTT	CASSLGWPEETPLHF
TRBV30	NA	TRBJ1-2	NA	TGTGCCTGGAGTGTAGATCGCGGGGGATATGGCTACACCTTC	CAWSVDRGGYGYTF
TRBV5-8	NA	TRBJ2-7	NA	TGTGCCAGCAGCTTCCCCGGAGGGATTACCTACGAGCAGTACTTC	CASSFPGGITYEQYF
TRBV9	NA	TRBJ1-6	NA	TGTGCCAGCAGCCTTAGACAGAACAATTCACCCCTCCACTTT	CASSLRQNNSPLHF
TRBV7-2	TRBD1	TRBJ1-1	few	TGTGCCAGCAGGCGTAGCAGGGGGGCCCCGAACACTGAAGCTTTCTTT	CASRRSRGAPNTEAFF
TRBV7-9	NA	TRBJ1-2	NA	TGTGCCAGCAGCACGGGTGTGATAAATGGCTACACCTTC	CASSTGVINGYTF
TRBV18	NA	TRBJ2-1	NA	TGTGCCAGCTCCGGGGGCTCCTACAATGAGCAGTTCTTC	CASSGGSYNEQFF
TRBV10-2	NA	TRBJ1-5	NA	TGCGCCAGCAGTGATTGGGGAGGCGATCAGCCCCAGCATTTT	CASSDWGGDQPQHF
TRBV28	NA	TRBJ2-2	NA	TGTGCCAGCAGACCCCAGGGCGCCGGGGAGCTGTTTTTT	CASRPQGAGELFF
TRBV5-6	NA	TRBJ2-3	NA	TGTGCCAGCAGCTTCTCAGGATCAGATACGCAGTATTTT	CASSFSGSDTQYF
TRBV19	NA	TRBJ1-5	once	TGTGCCAGTAGTCTCAGGGGTCTAAGCAATCAGCCCCAGCATTTT	CASSLRGLSNQPQHF
TRBV9	NA	TRBJ1-1	NA	TGTGCCAGCAGCGTAGAACAGGGGAACACTGAAGCTTTCTTT	CASSVEQGNTEAFF
TRBV7-8	NA	TRBJ2-5	NA	TGTGCCAGCAGCTCAGTTAATGGAGAGACCCAGTACTTC	CASSSVNGETQYF
TRBV28	TRBD2	TRBJ2-7	NA	TGTGCCAGCAGCCGCACTAGCGGGAGGGCCTACGAGCAGTACTTC	CASSRTSGRAYEQYF
TRBV7-2	NA	TRBJ2-3	NA	TGTGCCAGCAGCTCCGAAGAGGCGTATCGGGTCCAGTATTTT	CASSSEEAYRVQYF